The clone carrying this T cell receptor (beta chain) was recorded a few times. These data belong to a study of blood T cell repertoires in COVID-19. Study details: COVID-19 samples, acute and convalescent, were from the United States, Italy and Spain.

The germline V gene has CDR1 LGHNA and CDR2 YSLEER. This CDR3 has 15 amino acids. The junction had 12 bases not matched to a gene; V was cut back by 0 bases and J by 13 bases. Sequencing used immunoSEQ multiplex PCR; TCRdb keeps in-frame clones, though not all of them. The data contain about 130,000 clones, about 79% of them seen just once; the ten biggest clones take up 30% to 45%. Sample: peripheral blood. The TCR comes from a man aged 40-49 years with active or convalescent COVID-19. The V gene is TRBV4-3, the J gene TRBJ2-3; 8 bases align to TRBD2. CDR3 sequence reads: CASSQDRSSGTPKYF. The CDR3 DNA follows: TGCGCCAGCAGCCAAGATCGAAGTAGCGGGACCCCGAAGTATTTT.